This T cell receptor beta chain was obtained from a study of shared clonotypes between healthy human individuals. Concerning this clone itself: Its target is unknown.

V was pared by 6 bases and J by 6 bases, with 14 bases between. Germline loops: CDR1 MNHEY, CDR2 SVGAGI. CDR3 length equals 14 residues. The authors' processing: ImmunoSEQ junction-only sequences lacked quality scores, so their filtering differed. This table comes from immunoSEQ multiplex PCR, and its TCRdb copy is limited to in-frame clones, with some not included. Clone size and the V and J calls come from that table; the DNA yielded D and trimming. The data hold about 230,000 clones, with 50% to 75% observed a single time. Points from the study as a whole: Naive CD4 clonotypes were shared across a few donors at around 5%.

This TCR derives from a man aged 30 to 45 in good health. The sample consisted of memory CD4+ T cells sorted from blood. The subset was: CD45RA-negative fraction. V gene TRBV6-5 combines with J gene TRBJ2-2, with D possibly TRBD1 on 6 matching bases. CDR3 sequence: CASSLLRGAGELFF. CDR3 nucleotide sequence: TGTGCCAGCAGCTTACTCAGGGGAGCCGGGGAGCTGTTTTTT.